Here is one TCR beta chain with its context. The CDR3 sequence is 19 residues long. V was pared by 3 bases and J by 0 bases, with 14 bases of the junction left unmatched. TCRdb's table, derived via immunoSEQ multiplex PCR, lists solely in-frame clones and lacks some. The table includes tens of thousands of clones, about 92% detected once. The data stem from a study of T cell changes during pregnancy in multiple sclerosis. This receptor was obtained from a female donor with multiple sclerosis, enrolled in a pregnancy study. This chain joins TRBV23-1 and TRBJ1-3, with TRBD1 identical over 7 bases. TRBV23-1 is annotated as an ORF whose role is uncertain. The sequencing used CD4+ T cells from peripheral blood mononuclear cells, collected before pregnancy. The CDR3 here is CASSHTTRQGTSSGNTIYF. The CDR3 nucleotides read TGCGCCAGCAGTCACACAACTAGACAGGGCACGAGCTCTGGAAACACCATATATTTT.